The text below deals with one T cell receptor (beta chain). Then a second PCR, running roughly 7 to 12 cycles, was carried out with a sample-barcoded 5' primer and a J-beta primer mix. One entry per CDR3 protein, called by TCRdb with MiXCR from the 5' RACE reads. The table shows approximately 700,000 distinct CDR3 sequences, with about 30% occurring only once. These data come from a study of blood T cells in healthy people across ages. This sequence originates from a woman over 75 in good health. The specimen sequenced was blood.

CDR3: CASSEPPREAFF. The CDR3 DNA reads as TGTGCCAGCAGTGAACCGCCTCGGGAAGCTTTCTTT. The chain recombines TRBV25-1 with TRBJ1-1; no reliable D call. Trimming cost V 2 bases and J 8 bases, with 9 bases left between them. The germline gives CDR1 MGHDK, CDR2 SYGVNS. This CDR3 is 12 amino acids long.